Listed here are 13 T cell receptor beta chains from one sample, sequenced in a study of blood T cell repertoires in COVID-19 (TCRdb year 2020). The library came from the immunoSEQ multiplex PCR assay. This is the immuneACCESS table as TCRdb keeps it, with only in-frame sequences that have V and J called. A part of the clones is gone; compared with another copy, unresolved V genes explain less than half, and the rest is unexplained. For this sample the table gives roughly 170,000 clones, of which under 90% were detected only once. More than 5.5% of the sample goes to the ten largest clones. Sequenced sample: peripheral blood. Receptor source: a human donor in a cohort sampled during active COVID-19.

This clone has just one count. DNA for the CDR3: TGCGCCAGCAGCCACCCAACCCCTAGCGGGGACCACCAAGAGACCCAGTACTTC. This encodes CASSHPTPSGDHQETQYF. This chain connects TRBV4-1 to TRBJ2-5; 9 bases agree with TRBD2. J gave up 0 bases and V 3 bases, and 11 bases lay outside the gene matches. The germline CDR1 and CDR2 sequences are MGHRA and YSYEKL. The CDR3 sequence is 18 residues long.

The V and J genes are TRBV7-3 and TRBJ2-5; D remains unclear. Germline V gene lookup returns CDR1 SGHTA and CDR2 FQGTGA. The germline V and J ends were trimmed by 5 bases and 1 base, with 14 bases remaining between them. The CDR3 is 15 amino acids. The CDR3 reads CASSDPASGQETQYF. The DNA of the CDR3 is TGTGCCAGCAGCGATCCAGCATCGGGCCAAGAGACCCAGTACTTC. Together with reference TRBV7-3 and TRBJ2-5, the CDR3 gives the full variable domain: GAGVSQTPSNKVTEKGKYVELRCDPISGHTALYWYRQSLGQGPEFLIYFQGTGAADDSGLPNDRFFAVRPEGSVSTLKIQRTERGDSAVYLCASSDPASGQETQYFGPGTRLLVL.

The V and J genes are TRBV7-9 and TRBJ1-2, with D perhaps matching TRBD1 (5 bases). CDR3 length equals 14 residues. Trimming cost V 8 bases and J 3 bases, with 16 bases left between them. The germline gives CDR1 SEHNR, CDR2 FQNEAQ (reference sequence). The CDR3 is CASLDNTPYYGYTF. CDR3 coding DNA: TGTGCCAGCCTGGACAACACACCATACTATGGCTACACCTTC.

V gene TRBV19 combines with J gene TRBJ2-3, with a possible D match to TRBD1 (6 bases). V was cut by 7 bases and J by 2 bases, with 16 bases left in between. The CDR3 runs 15 residues. From germline, CDR1 is LNHDA and CDR2 SQIVND (reference sequence). CDR3 in DNA: TGTGCCAGTACGATAGGACAGACTTTCACAGATACGCAGTATTTT. It is translated as CASTIGQTFTDTQYF.

The CDR3 loop is CASSRQSGTEAFF. DNA of the CDR3: TGTGCCAGCAGTAGACAGTCCGGCACTGAAGCTTTCTTT. The rearrangement uses TRBV12-3 or TRBV12-4 and TRBJ1-1, with D perhaps matching TRBD1 (5 bases). The CDR3 is 13 residues long. The V and J ends lost 5 bases and 4 bases respectively, with 11 bases between them.

This clone appeared a few times. The V gene is TRBV7-9, the J gene TRBJ1-3; D gene ambiguous. The length of the CDR3 is 14 residues. V lost 6 bases to trimming and J lost 0 bases, with 9 bases between them. Germline CDR1 SEHNR, CDR2 FQNEAQ (reference sequence). CDR3 DNA: TGTGCCAGCAGTTGGAGTTACTCTGGAAACACCATATATTTT. As protein: CASSWSYSGNTIYF. The whole variable domain, filled in from reference TRBV7-9 and TRBJ1-3, reads DTGVSQNPRHKITKRGQNVTFRCDPISEHNRLYWYRQTLGQGPEFLTYFQNEAQLEKSRLLSDRFSAERPKGSFSTLEIQRTEQGDSAMYLCASSWSYSGNTIYFGEGSWLTVV.

CDR3 bases: TGTGCCAGCAGCTTTCGTCCACAGGGACACGAGCAGTACTTC. Translating it yields CASSFRPQGHEQYF. The chain recombines TRBV13 with TRBJ2-7, with D perhaps matching TRBD1 (6 bases). The germline gives CDR1 PRHDT, CDR2 FYEKMQ (reference sequence). CDR3 length: 14 residues. The ends were cut back, 3 bases at V and 5 bases at J, with 14 bases in the middle.

The chain couples TRBV2 to TRBJ1-2, with unresolved D. This CDR3 has 14 residues. Germline V gives CDR1 SNHLY, CDR2 FYNNEI. V was trimmed by 8 bases and J by 6 bases, leaving 19 bases between them. The CDR3 loop reads CASQVGVMSDGYTF. The CDR3 DNA follows: TGTGCCAGCCAGGTCGGGGTGATGTCGGATGGCTACACCTTC.

V usage is TRBV5-1 and J usage is TRBJ1-2; TRBD1 agrees at 9 bases. Looked up from germline, CDR1 is SGHRS and CDR2 is YFSETQ. The CDR3 totals 17 residues. V was pared by 7 bases and J by 7 bases, with 20 bases of the junction left unmatched. The CDR3 DNA is TGCGCCAGCTCGACAGGGACAGGGACCCCGAGCACCTCTGGCTACACCTTC. It codes for CASSTGTGTPSTSGYTF.

V and J are TRBV19 and TRBJ2-6; the D gene is possibly TRBD2 (5 bases). This CDR3 has 16 amino acids. V dropped 4 bases and J dropped 1 base, with 11 bases sitting between them. The germline V gene encodes CDR1 LNHDA and CDR2 SQIVND (reference sequence). CDR3 in amino acids: CASSTPGFSGANVLTF. The DNA for the CDR3 is TGTGCCAGTAGTACGCCGGGATTTTCTGGGGCCAACGTCCTGACTTTC.

J is TRBJ1-6 and V is TRBV5-6; TRBD1 matches 7 bases. V dropped 2 bases and J dropped 10; count of bases not matched to a gene: 9. CDR3 length: 15 amino acids. Germline V gives CDR1 SGHDT, CDR2 YYEEEE. CDR3 DNA sequence: TGTGCCAGCAGCTTAAGAGGGGGCTTAGGATCACCCCTCCACTTT. Amino acids: CASSLRGGLGSPLHF.

This clone was recorded only once. The chain employs TRBV6-2 or TRBV6-3 and TRBJ1-2, with unresolved D. Germline CDR1 reads MNHEY; CDR2 reads SVGEGT. There are 16 residues in the CDR3. V shed 4 bases and J shed 8 bases, with 23 bases lying between them. The CDR3 nucleotides read TGTGCCAGCAGTTCCCCAAGTTTTATCGGCGGGATCGGCTACACCTTC. Its protein product is CASSSPSFIGGIGYTF.

The table lists this clone with a count of one. CDR3 protein: CASRSGTLYSNQPQHF. The CDR3, as DNA: TGTGCCAGCCGATCCGGGACACTTTATAGCAATCAGCCCCAGCATTTT. V and J are TRBV21-1 and TRBJ1-5; no check of the table's D call, TRBD1, against the DNA was made. TRBV21-1 is flagged as a pseudogene. The CDR3 consists of 16 residues.